The source of this T cell receptor beta chain is a study of cytomegalovirus exposure and HLA in healthy donors (dated by TCRdb to 2017 to 2019). At the level of the whole study: An earlier analysis of a few hundred of the donors reported 276 Gb of sequence data and 95 million to 130 million unique TCR beta sequences obtained from approximately 180 million T cells. In a later genetic analysis, genome-wide SNP genotypes for about 55% of the roughly 700 donors were used, and that subset was treated as a discovery cohort. An early release that covered about 600 HLA-typed donors contained approximately 300 gigabases of sequencing data and about 84 million unique TCR sequences. Class I and class II HLA loci were covered by the typing at four-digit resolution. Donor age, sex, ethnicity and CMV serostatus were collected together with the repertoire data. The later analysis used no new phenotypic data to find candidate immune exposures, relying instead on TCR beta sequences and their occurrence across donors. Every discovery cohort repertoire had been produced on one sequencing platform. Across approximately 420 genotyped donors of the cohort, an average of about 220,000 unique TCR beta nucleotide sequences per donor were sequenced, and roughly 20% of those sequences were non-productive. The number of donors typed differed by locus, with about 620-630 for A, B, C, DRB1 and DQB1, more than 500 for DQA1, approximately 580 for DPA1, and around 460 for DPB1. In a later analysis, previously published TCR beta repertoires from 550 to 700 donors were re-analyzed and high-resolution HLA genotyping was added so that TCR occurrence patterns could be studied. Roughly five DR-DQ haplotypes were handled as single units for association and clustering, since linkage in the cohort was strong. To predict cytomegalovirus infection status, the study brought together high-throughput TCR immunosequencing, statistical association of individual TCRs with disease status, and machine learning. The study used immunosequencing to profile the T cell repertoires of approximately 650 subjects and linked those repertoires to cytomegalovirus serostatus. The study aimed to test whether cataloging public T cell receptors could reveal signatures of past pathogen exposure. In an earlier analysis of 587 of the donors, high-throughput TCR beta sequencing was used to judge whether each TCR beta V gene segment behaved as functional or pseudogenic. Among the roughly 430 genotyped donors, 81% belonged to the genetic ancestry cluster associated with self-reported Caucasian donors. Along with the roughly 670-subject first cohort, a separate validation cohort of over 90 different subjects was used.

For CDR1 and CDR2, the germline V gene (reference sequence) lists WNHNN and SYGVQD. V sheds 0 bases and J sheds 6 bases, leaving 8 bases between their ends. From its cysteine to its phenylalanine, the CDR3 spans 13 amino acids. Only the CDR3 DNA is retained, 39 bases long and in frame from the first base. To prepare the library, the immunoSEQ multiplex PCR assay was applied. For the multiplex PCR, a mixture combining 60 forward primers for TCR Vbeta segments and 13 reverse primers for TCR Jbeta segments was used. Amplification of the CDR3 region of rearranged TCR beta genes was performed with a multiplex PCR assay on genomic DNA. The amplified TCR beta libraries were sequenced on the Illumina HiSeq System as 87-base-pair reads. Per the authors' processing: A later analysis counted tens of millions of unique TCR beta chains across the 650 to 800 repertoires, and roughly 9.9 million of these chains were shared by at least two donors. To remove PCR and sequencing errors, raw reads were error-corrected and collapsed into unique sequences using a nearest-neighbor algorithm that merged closely related sequences. To assign V, D and J gene segments, CDR3 sequences were aligned to IMGT reference sequences. Each retained sequence needed at least a six-nucleotide match to both a V gene segment and a J gene segment. A rearrangement was called productive if the CDR3 had no stop codons and remained in frame with V and J, and every other rearrangement was called non-productive. Following IMGT convention, CDR3 was defined as the stretch from the second conserved V-encoded cysteine to the conserved J-encoded phenylalanine. Sequences without an unambiguous match to a single V gene segment were excluded from the earlier analysis of 500 to 700 of the donors. In an earlier analysis of a few hundred of the donors, V segments were called functional above 56.7% productive rearrangements and were called segregating when the between-donor standard deviation exceeded 5%. To diagnose cytomegalovirus status from the catalog of TCR beta chain sequences, a statistical classification framework was built. A later analysis assigned V and J genes by comparing TCR nucleotide sequences with IMGT/GENE-DB human TR gene sequences. Using the TCRdist pipeline, a later analysis assigned CDR3 sequences along with most-parsimonious VDJ recombination scenarios. In a later analysis, each TCR beta chain was defined by its CDR3 amino acid sequence together with its V-gene family, and reads without a unique V-gene family were excluded. As a way to deal with suspected cross-contamination and a sequencing artifact, a later analysis dropped 450 to 700 nucleotide sequences that were highly shared and had low generation probability. In a later analysis, a clonal expansion index for each public chain was calculated from normalized within-repertoire ranks of inferred template counts. A later analysis computed generation probabilities with a VDJ recombination model fitted to out-of-frame rearrangements, and checked the results against IGoR. In a later analysis, TCR-TCR, TCR-HLA and TCR-CMV co-occurrence was scored with hypergeometric tests, and a repertoire-size bias correction was applied to TCR pairs. In a later analysis, false discovery rates were estimated by permuting HLA or CMV assignments 20 times. A later analysis grouped co-occurring TCRs with DBSCAN, adding TCRdist sequence similarity when clustering within HLA-allele-positive subsets. For co-occurrence clustering, repertoires with fewer than 30,000 or more than 120,000 public chains were excluded, along with five repertoires with anomalous nucleotide sharing. TCRdb's version of the immuneACCESS table is confined to in-frame rearrangements and falls short of the full clone set. An unresolved V gene accounts for under half of the shortfall where checked; the remainder is of unknown origin. The DNA was the basis for D and trimming; V, J and clone size are from that table. The sample table lists 90,000 to 140,000 clones, 78% of them with a count of one. The ten largest clonotypes hold roughly 1.2% of the sample.

Here is what the overall study found, with its caveats: In a later analysis, HLA-associated TCR beta chains were found to be more clonally expanded and to have lower generation probabilities than equally common non-associated chains. Linkage disequilibrium might explain the correlated functional status among segregating V segments, but an unknown experimental factor could not be ruled out. A further reported finding was that TCR beta sequences accurately predicted the HLA-A and HLA-B alleles for most subjects in the first cohort. A later analysis found that most CMV-associated TCR beta chains appeared HLA-restricted, with HLA associations seemingly driven largely by CMV exposure. The sequencing pipeline was judged likely to have produced a cluster of highly shared sequence variants as a technical artifact. An earlier analysis of roughly 570 of the donors showed that most TCR beta V segments appeared in productive rearrangements either about 87% or about 30% of the time, which broadly matched IMGT annotations. CMV serostatus was the only immune exposure information available for the cohort. In a later genetic analysis, fewer N-insertions in productive TCRs were reported among donors in an Asian-associated ancestry cluster than the roughly 670-donor mean. It was suggested by the authors that the approach could potentially be generalized to other disease states and immunological phenotypes. While some public TCRs were present in many individuals, most TCR sequences turned up only very rarely across donors. Approximately 18 rarely observed V segments, including chromosome 9 orphons, were excluded from the earlier analysis of just under 600 of the donors because counts were too low. Because the 87-base-pair reads could not distinguish some IMGT-functional V segments, including TRBV6-2 and TRBV6-3, those segments were excluded. The classifier was reported to diagnose cytomegalovirus status with high specificity and sensitivity in both the original and validation cohorts. The study gave a list of under 200 TCR beta chains associated with cytomegalovirus. The presence/absence analyses assumed that sequencing depth was roughly uniform across donors, and that assumption may not be true. Several of the top co-occurrence clusters appeared to be linked to parvovirus B19, influenza, CMV and Epstein-Barr virus, according to a later analysis. A later analysis associated 17,000 or so TCR beta sequences with specific HLA alleles at a false discovery rate of 0.05. The cohort was sequenced for TCR beta chains only, and without alpha or paired-chain data the features that could be detected were limited. Strong co-occurrence of HLA alleles, especially DR and DQ, made assigning TCR associations to individual alleles difficult. In vitro tests confirmed that a few of the cytomegalovirus-associated TCR beta chains recognize cytomegalovirus antigens. Because HLA typing was unavailable for some donors at each locus, only the typed subset was used in association tests. According to a later analysis, TCR association rates differed among HLA loci, with DRB1 alleles showing the most associated TCRs and HLA-C alleles showing the fewest. A later genetic analysis associated a missense DCLRE1C variant with V-gene and J-gene trimming of TCR beta chains, and an independent cohort replicated the association.

The count of this clone is one. Its recognized antigen is unknown. One base away there is no much larger clone; base qualities are not given. In total, about 650 healthy bone marrow donors made up the cohort. All cohort members were sampled while nominally healthy, although unrecorded immune exposures were likely present. The donor was CMV seronegative and was included in the group of under 450 seronegative cohort members. A peripheral blood sample was collected from each donor, and TCR beta sequencing was performed on peripheral blood mononuclear cells. Genomic DNA extraction from the blood cell samples was performed with the Qiagen DNeasy Blood Extraction Kit.

Specimen: PBMCs. The origin of this receptor is a young man in good health and CMV-seronegative. The V and J genes are TRBV10-1 and TRBJ1-2; the D gene identity is not certain. The base sequence is TGCGCCAGCAGTGAGTCTTTTGAGGATGGCTACACCTTC. It specifies CASSESFEDGYTF.